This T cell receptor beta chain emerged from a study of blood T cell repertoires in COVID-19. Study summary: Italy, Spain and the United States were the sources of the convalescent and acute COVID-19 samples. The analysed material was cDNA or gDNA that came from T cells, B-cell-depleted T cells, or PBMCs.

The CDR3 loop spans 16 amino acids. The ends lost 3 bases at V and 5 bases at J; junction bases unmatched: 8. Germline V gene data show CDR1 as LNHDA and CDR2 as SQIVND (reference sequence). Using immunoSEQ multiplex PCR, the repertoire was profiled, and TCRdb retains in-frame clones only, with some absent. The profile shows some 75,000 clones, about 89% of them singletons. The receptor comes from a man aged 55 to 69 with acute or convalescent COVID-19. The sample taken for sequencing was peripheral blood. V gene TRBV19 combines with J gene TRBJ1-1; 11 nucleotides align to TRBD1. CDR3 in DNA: TGTGCCAGTAGTATGGTTCCCGGGACAGGGGGGACTGAAGCTTTCTTT. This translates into CASSMVPGTGGTEAFF.